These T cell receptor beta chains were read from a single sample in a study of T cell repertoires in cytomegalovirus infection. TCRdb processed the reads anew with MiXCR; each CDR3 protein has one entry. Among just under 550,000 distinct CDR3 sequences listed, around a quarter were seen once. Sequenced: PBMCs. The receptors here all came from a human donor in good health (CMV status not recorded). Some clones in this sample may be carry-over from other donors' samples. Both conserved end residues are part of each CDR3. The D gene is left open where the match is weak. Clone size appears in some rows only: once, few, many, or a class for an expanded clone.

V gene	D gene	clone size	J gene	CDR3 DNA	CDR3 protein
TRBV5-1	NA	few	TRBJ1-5	TGCGCCAGCAGCCCGGACGGTGGGGTAAATCAGCCCCAGCATTTT	CASSPDGGVNQPQHF
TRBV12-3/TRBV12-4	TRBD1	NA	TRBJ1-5	TGTGCCAGCAGCGCGGGGACAGGGAGGTACCAGCCCCAGCATTTT	CASSAGTGRYQPQHF
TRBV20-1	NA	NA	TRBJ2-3	TGCAGTGCTAGAGGGGATGGGGCCCCGCAGTATTTT	CSARGDGAPQYF
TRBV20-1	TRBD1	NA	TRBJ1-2	TGCAGTGCTTACCGGGACAGGGCGGACGGCTACACCTTC	CSAYRDRADGYTF
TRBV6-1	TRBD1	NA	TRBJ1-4	TGTGCCAGCAGGAGCGGGACAGCCGCAACTAATGAAAAACTGTTTTTT	CASRSGTAATNEKLFF
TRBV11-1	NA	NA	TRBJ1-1	TGTGCCAGCAGCTTGACAGCGCATGAAGCTTTCTTT	CASSLTAHEAFF
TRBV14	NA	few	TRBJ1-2	TGTGCCAGCAGCCAAAACCCCCCCCTACACGGCAACTATGGCTACACCTTC	CASSQNPPLHGNYGYTF
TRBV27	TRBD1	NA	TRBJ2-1	TGTGCCAGCAGCCTACAGGGGACCTACAATGAGCAGTTCTTC	CASSLQGTYNEQFF
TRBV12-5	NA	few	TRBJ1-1	TGTGCTAGTGGTTCCAGAGCTAACACTGAAGCTTTCTTT	CASGSRANTEAFF
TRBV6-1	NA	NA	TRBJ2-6	TGTGCCAGCAGACGATACCTCACGGCGGGAAGCTCTGGGGCCAACGTCCTGACTTTC	CASRRYLTAGSSGANVLTF
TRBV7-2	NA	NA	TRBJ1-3	TGTGCCAGGGCCCGCTCTGGAAACACCATATATTTT	CARARSGNTIYF
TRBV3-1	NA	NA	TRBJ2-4	TGTGCCAGCAGCCAAGGAGACATTCAGTACTTC	CASSQGDIQYF
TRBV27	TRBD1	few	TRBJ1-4	TGTGCCAGCAGCTTAGGGACAGCAACTAATGAAAAACTGTTTTTT	CASSLGTATNEKLFF
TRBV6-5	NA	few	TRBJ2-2	TGTGCCAGCAGTTACTTCGGGAACACCGGGGAGCTGTTTTTT	CASSYFGNTGELFF
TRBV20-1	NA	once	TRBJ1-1	TGCAGTGCTAGCGGTCAGGCGGAACGTTTCTTT	CSASGQAERFF
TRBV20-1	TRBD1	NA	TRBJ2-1	TGCAGTGCTAGGAAGGGGGCTGGAGTTCAGGAGCAGTTCTTC	CSARKGAGVQEQFF
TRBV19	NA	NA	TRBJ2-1	TGTGCCAGTAGTATAGATCTCAGCGGCAGCTCCTACAATGAGCAGTTCTTC	CASSIDLSGSSYNEQFF
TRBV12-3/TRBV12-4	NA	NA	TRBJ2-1	TGTGCCATTACACTGGGCCAGGGTGCTGCCAATGAGCAGTTCTTC	CAITLGQGAANEQFF
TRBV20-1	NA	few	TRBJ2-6	TGCAGTGCTTTCAGGGGATCTGGGGCCAACGTCCTGACTTTC	CSAFRGSGANVLTF
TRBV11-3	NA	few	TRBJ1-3	TGTGCCAGCACCACCGGGGCTTCTGGAAACACCATATATTTT	CASTTGASGNTIYF
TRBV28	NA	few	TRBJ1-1	TGTGCCAGCAGTTTGGACCACCAGTTTGAAGCTTTCTTT	CASSLDHQFEAFF
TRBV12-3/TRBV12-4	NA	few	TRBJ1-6	TGTGCCAGCAGTAGCCAAGACAATAATTCACCCCTCCACTTT	CASSSQDNNSPLHF
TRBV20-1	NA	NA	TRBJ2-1	TGCAGTGCAGGGAAGGAAGAGCAGTTCTTC	CSAGKEEQFF
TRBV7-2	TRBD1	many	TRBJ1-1	TGTGCCAGCAGCGTGGACAGGGTGGACACTGAAGCTTTCTTT	CASSVDRVDTEAFF
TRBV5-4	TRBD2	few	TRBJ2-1	TGTGCCAGCCGGGGCCCTCAGCGGGAATCCTACAATGAGCAGTTCTTC	CASRGPQRESYNEQFF
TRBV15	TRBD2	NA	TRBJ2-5	TGTGCCACCATGACTAGCGGGAGCGTCCAAGAGACCCAGTACTTC	CATMTSGSVQETQYF
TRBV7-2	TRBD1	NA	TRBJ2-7	TGTGCCAGCAGCCACCCCCGGGACAGGGTATTTTCCGAGCAGTACTTC	CASSHPRDRVFSEQYF
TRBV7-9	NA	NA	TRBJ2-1	TGTGCCAGCAGCTTAGTGGGGGCGCGGTTCAATGAGCAGTTCTTC	CASSLVGARFNEQFF
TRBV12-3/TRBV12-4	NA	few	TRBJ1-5	TGTGCCAGCAGCACCACAGGGTTGGAGCAGCCCCAGCATTTT	CASSTTGLEQPQHF
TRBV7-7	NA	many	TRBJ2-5	TGTGCTAGCAGCTTGCAAGCAAGCGTAGGAGGGGAGACCCAGTACTTC	CASSLQASVGGETQYF
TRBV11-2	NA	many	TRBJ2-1	TGTGCCAGCAGCGCTGACTACAATGAGCAGTTCTTC	CASSADYNEQFF
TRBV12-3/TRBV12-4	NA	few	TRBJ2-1	TGTGCCAGCAGTTTTAGGCCGAGAAATGAGCAGTTCTTC	CASSFRPRNEQFF
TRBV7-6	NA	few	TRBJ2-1	TGTGCCAGCAGCTTAGTGGGCTTCCGCTACAATGAGCAGTTCTTC	CASSLVGFRYNEQFF
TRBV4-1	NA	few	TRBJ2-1	TGCGCCAGCAGCCAAGTCAAAGGGGCCGGGAATGAGCAGTTCTTC	CASSQVKGAGNEQFF
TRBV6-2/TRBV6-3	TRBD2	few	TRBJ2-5	TGTGCCAGCAGCAGCGGGAGAGCGGTGCGTGTGACCCAGTACTTC	CASSSGRAVRVTQYF
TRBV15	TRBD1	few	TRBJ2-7	TGTGCCACCAGCAGAGGAGGACAGGCTGAGCAGTACTTC	CATSRGGQAEQYF
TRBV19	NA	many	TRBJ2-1	TGTGCCAGCCGACTAAGGCGGATTGATAATGAGCAGTTCTTC	CASRLRRIDNEQFF
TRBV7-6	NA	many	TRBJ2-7	TGTGCCACCAACGATGGCAGTTCTTCCTACGAGCAGTACTTC	CATNDGSSSYEQYF
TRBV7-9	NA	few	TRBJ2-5	TGTGCCAGCAGCCCCCGGACGGATTGGGGCGAGACCCAGTACTTC	CASSPRTDWGETQYF
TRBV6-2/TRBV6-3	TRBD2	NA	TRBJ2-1	TGTGCCAGCAGTTACCTCGGACTAGCGGGAGTGGGCTACAATGAGCAGTTCTTC	CASSYLGLAGVGYNEQFF
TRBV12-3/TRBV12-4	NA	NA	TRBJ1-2	TGTGCCAGCAGTTTGGCCGGGACGGAGTTTAGGGGCTACACCTTC	CASSLAGTEFRGYTF
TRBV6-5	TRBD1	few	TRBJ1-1	TGTGCCAGCAGTTTAGGGACAGGGGGTAGTCATGGGAACACTGAAGCTTTCTTT	CASSLGTGGSHGNTEAFF
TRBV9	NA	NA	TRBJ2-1	TGTGCCAGCAGCGTAGGGGGAACACGCAATGAGCAGTTCTTC	CASSVGGTRNEQFF
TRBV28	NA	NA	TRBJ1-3	TGTGCCAGCAGAACCCCGACCTTTTCTGGAAACACCATATATTTT	CASRTPTFSGNTIYF
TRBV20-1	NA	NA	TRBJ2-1	TGCAGTGCTAGAGACCCGAGGGGTGTCGCCTACAATGAGCAGTTCTTC	CSARDPRGVAYNEQFF
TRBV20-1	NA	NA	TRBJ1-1	TGCAGTGCTGCTGACTGGGGTACTGAAGCTTTCTTT	CSAADWGTEAFF
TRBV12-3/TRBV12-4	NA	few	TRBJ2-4	TGTGCCAGCAGTGTAGGGAATTCTAAAAACATTCAGTACTTC	CASSVGNSKNIQYF
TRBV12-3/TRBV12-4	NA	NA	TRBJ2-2	TGTGCCAGCACTGACAGCACCGGGGAGCTGTTTTTT	CASTDSTGELFF
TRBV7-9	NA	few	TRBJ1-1	TGTGCCAGCAGCTTAATTATCACTGAAGCTTTCTTT	CASSLIITEAFF
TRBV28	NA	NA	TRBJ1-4	TGTGCCAGCAGCGAGGGAACAACTAATGAAAAACTGTTTTTT	CASSEGTTNEKLFF
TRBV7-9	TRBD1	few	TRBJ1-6	TGTGCCAGCAGCACAATCCGGGACAGGACATATTATTCACCCCTCCACTTT	CASSTIRDRTYYSPLHF
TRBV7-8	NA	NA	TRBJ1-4	TGTGCCAGCAGCGCAAATGAGGTACAGGCGTTGTTTTTT	CASSANEVQALFF
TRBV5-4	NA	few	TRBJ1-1	TGTGCCAGCAGCCCAGATTCTACTTCTGGGGCTTTCTTT	CASSPDSTSGAFF
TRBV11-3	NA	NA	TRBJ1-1	TGTGCCACCACTATTAGAACCAACACTGAAGCTTTCTTT	CATTIRTNTEAFF
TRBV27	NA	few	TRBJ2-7	TGTGCCAGCAGTTTATCGATTGCGGGGCAGGCGGTCTACGAGCAGTACTTC	CASSLSIAGQAVYEQYF
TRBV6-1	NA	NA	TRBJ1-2	TGTGCCAGCAGCCTAAACCGACCCATTCCCAGAGACCATGGCTACACCTTC	CASSLNRPIPRDHGYTF
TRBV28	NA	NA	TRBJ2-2	TGTGCCAGCAGTTTCAGTACGAACACCGGGGAGCTGTTTTTT	CASSFSTNTGELFF